These T cell receptor beta chains were read from a single sample in a study of identifying expanded T cells in peripheral blood. Sequencing was performed with immunoSEQ multiplex PCR; in TCRdb, only in-frame clones are kept and a portion is missing. The repertoire consists of about 90,000 clones, with about 90% occurring once and the leading ten covering 5.6%. The material sequenced was blood. Receptors were obtained from a person aged 18 to 75 in good health. The CDR3 runs from the conserved cysteine through the conserved F or W. The D gene is left open where the match is weak. The size entry is marked missing in some rows and otherwise reads once, few, many or a size class.

V gene,D gene,clone size,J gene,CDR3 protein,CDR3 DNA
TRBV30,NA,NA,TRBJ1-6,CAWDETVGSPLHF,TGTGCCTGGGATGAGACTGTGGGGTCACCCCTCCACTTT
TRBV18,NA,NA,TRBJ1-5,CASSKQGRDSNQPQHF,TGTGCCAGCTCGAAACAGGGAAGGGATAGCAATCAGCCCCAGCATTTT
TRBV6-6,NA,NA,TRBJ1-4,CASSPADIDEKLFF,TGTGCCAGCAGCCCCGCAGACATCGATGAAAAACTGTTTTTT
TRBV15,NA,NA,TRBJ2-1,CATSGGLAEQFF,TGTGCCACCAGCGGGGGGCTAGCTGAGCAGTTCTTC
TRBV15,NA,NA,TRBJ2-3,CATSVRAASTDTQYF,TGTGCCACCAGCGTCCGGGCAGCTAGCACAGATACGCAGTATTTT
TRBV9,TRBD2,NA,TRBJ2-3,CASSVRGESTDTQYF,TGTGCCAGCAGCGTCCGGGGGGAGAGCACAGATACGCAGTATTTT
TRBV25-1,NA,NA,TRBJ1-4,CASAKEEKLFF,TGTGCCAGCGCTAAAGAGGAAAAACTGTTTTTT
TRBV21-1,NA,NA,TRBJ1-1,CASSKGTEPNTEAFF,TGTGCCAGCAGCAAAGGGACAGAACCCAACACTGAAGCTTTCTTT
TRBV6-6,NA,NA,TRBJ2-5,CASSYGWQGNQETQYF,TGTGCCAGCAGTTACGGCTGGCAAGGGAACCAAGAGACCCAGTACTTC
TRBV5-5,TRBD1,NA,TRBJ1-3,CASSLQRTGGNTIYF,TGTGCCAGCAGCTTGCAGAGGACAGGTGGAAACACCATATATTTT
TRBV6-1,TRBD1,medium-sized,TRBJ1-5,CASRTGIDTDQPQHF,TGTGCCAGCAGGACAGGGATCGACACGGATCAGCCCCAGCATTTT
TRBV6-5,NA,NA,TRBJ2-3,CASRGEGVTDTQYF,TGTGCCAGCAGGGGGGAGGGGGTGACAGATACGCAGTATTTT
TRBV7-8,TRBD1,NA,TRBJ2-2,CASTLGAGGFRGELFF,TGTGCCAGCACCTTGGGAGCAGGGGGCTTCAGGGGGGAGCTGTTTTTT
TRBV14,NA,NA,TRBJ2-3,CASSLYRHGRGTDTQYF,TGTGCCAGCAGCCTTTATAGACACGGGCGGGGCACAGATACGCAGTATTTT
TRBV18,TRBD1,NA,TRBJ2-7,CASSPPGQGPHEQYF,TGTGCCAGCTCACCACCGGGACAGGGTCCCCACGAGCAGTACTTC
TRBV5-1,TRBD1,NA,TRBJ1-6,CASSLDRGKSPLHF,TGCGCCAGCAGCTTGGACAGGGGAAAATCACCCCTCCACTTT
TRBV7-7,TRBD1,NA,TRBJ1-1,CASRRGQGASFTEAFF,TGTGCCAGCAGACGTGGACAGGGGGCGTCCTTTACTGAAGCTTTCTTT
TRBV13,TRBD1,NA,TRBJ1-3,CASTVQGAGPSGNTIYF,TGTGCCAGCACCGTACAGGGGGCCGGGCCTTCTGGAAACACCATATATTTT
TRBV7-2,NA,NA,TRBJ2-2,CASATPNTGELFF,TGTGCCAGCGCGACACCGAACACCGGGGAGCTGTTTTTT
TRBV5-1,NA,NA,TRBJ2-6,CASSLESGAGANVLTF,TGCGCCAGCAGCTTGGAGTCAGGGGCCGGGGCCAACGTCCTGACTTTC
TRBV5-6,TRBD1,NA,TRBJ1-5,CASSLGGGAGNQPQHF,TGTGCCAGCAGCTTAGGAGGGGGCGCGGGCAATCAGCCCCAGCATTTT
TRBV7-7,TRBD2,NA,TRBJ2-1,CATTTGLAVYNEQFF,TGTGCCACGACAACGGGGCTAGCGGTTTACAATGAGCAGTTCTTC
TRBV27,NA,NA,TRBJ1-2,CASSLRGVGTNYGYTF,TGTGCCAGCAGCCTACGGGGGGTGGGAACTAACTATGGCTACACCTTC
TRBV7-2,NA,NA,TRBJ1-2,CASSLGAGYGYTF,TGTGCCAGCAGCTTAGGGGCGGGCTATGGCTACACCTTC
TRBV14,NA,once,TRBJ1-1,CASSQDRGGGVTEAFF,TGTGCCAGCAGCCAAGATAGGGGCGGAGGGGTCACTGAAGCTTTCTTT
TRBV7-8,NA,NA,TRBJ1-4,CASSLQRGRLFF,TGTGCCAGCAGCTTACAGCGGGGCAGGCTGTTTTTT
TRBV5-4,NA,NA,TRBJ2-1,CASSLGLDEQFF,TGTGCCAGCAGCTTGGGTCTGGATGAGCAGTTCTTC
TRBV7-2,NA,once,TRBJ2-5,CASSPGRLRTGETQYF,TGTGCCAGCAGCCCCGGCAGGCTTCGAACGGGGGAGACCCAGTACTTC
TRBV9,TRBD1,NA,TRBJ2-1,CASSDRDRGFYNEQFF,TGTGCCAGCAGCGATCGGGACAGGGGCTTCTACAATGAGCAGTTCTTC
TRBV27,NA,NA,TRBJ2-2,CASSSGSSNTGELFF,TGTGCCAGCAGTTCAGGAAGTTCTAACACCGGGGAGCTGTTTTTT
TRBV5-1,NA,NA,TRBJ2-2,CASSWDIANTGELFF,TGCGCCAGCAGTTGGGACATCGCGAACACCGGGGAGCTGTTTTTT
TRBV6-5,NA,NA,TRBJ2-7,CASSPNPSGGEYF,TGTGCCAGCAGCCCAAACCCATCCGGTGGGGAGTACTTC
TRBV7-2,NA,NA,TRBJ2-7,CASSLATYEQYF,TGTGCCAGCAGCTTAGCAACGTACGAGCAGTACTTC
TRBV27,TRBD1,NA,TRBJ2-3,CASSSPGQGTDTQYF,TGTGCCAGCAGTTCCCCGGGACAGGGCACAGATACGCAGTATTTT
TRBV2,TRBD1,NA,TRBJ1-5,CASSDTGGNQPQHF,TGTGCCAGCAGCGATACAGGGGGCAATCAGCCCCAGCATTTT
TRBV2,NA,NA,TRBJ1-6,CASSAGYNSPLHF,TGTGCCAGCAGTGCAGGGTATAATTCACCCCTCCACTTT
TRBV19,NA,NA,TRBJ2-5,CASSSGRYQETQYF,TGTGCCAGTAGTAGCGGCAGGTACCAAGAGACCCAGTACTTC
TRBV19,TRBD1,NA,TRBJ1-1,CASSKGAMNTEAFF,TGTGCCAGTAGTAAGGGGGCTATGAACACTGAAGCTTTCTTT
TRBV6-6,NA,NA,TRBJ1-2,CASSYGRRPSGYTF,TGTGCCAGCAGTTACGGGCGGAGGCCGAGTGGCTACACCTTC
TRBV2,TRBD1,few,TRBJ1-6,CASSKEQGINSPLHF,TGTGCCAGCAGTAAGGAACAGGGGATCAATTCACCCCTCCACTTT
TRBV5-6,NA,NA,TRBJ1-2,CASSFSPQTDVYGYTF,TGTGCCAGCAGCTTTTCACCCCAGACAGATGTCTATGGCTACACCTTC
TRBV21-1,NA,NA,TRBJ2-3,CASSKSRQVRLIENVDTQYF,TGTGCCAGCAGCAAAAGCCGCCAAGTGCGGCTAATCGAAAACGTCGATACGCAGTATTTT
TRBV6-6,NA,NA,TRBJ2-3,CASSYPVKTDTQYF,TGTGCCAGCAGTTACCCCGTCAAGACAGATACGCAGTATTTT
TRBV7-9,NA,NA,TRBJ1-2,CASSRERNGYTF,TGTGCCAGCAGCCGTGAACGGAATGGCTACACCTTC
TRBV6-5,TRBD1,NA,TRBJ2-7,CASSSGTGGYEQYF,TGTGCCAGCAGTTCCGGGACAGGGGGGTACGAGCAGTACTTC
TRBV7-9,TRBD1,NA,TRBJ1-4,CASSRGQGASLKELFF,TGTGCCAGCAGCCGAGGACAGGGAGCAAGTCTGAAGGAACTGTTTTTT
TRBV27,TRBD1,NA,TRBJ2-1,CASSTNRGLNEQFF,TGTGCCAGCAGTACAAACAGGGGGCTGAATGAGCAGTTCTTC
TRBV4-3,NA,NA,TRBJ1-6,CASSRDKENSPLHF,TGCGCCAGCAGCCGGGACAAAGAGAATTCACCCCTCCACTTT
TRBV5-1,TRBD1,NA,TRBJ1-2,CASSLGQGVYGYTF,TGCGCCAGCAGCTTGGGACAGGGGGTCTATGGCTACACCTTC
TRBV15,TRBD1,NA,TRBJ1-2,CATQLTGIDGYTF,TGTGCCACCCAATTGACAGGGATCGATGGCTACACCTTC
TRBV14,NA,NA,TRBJ1-2,CASSQAGTDGYTF,TGTGCCAGCAGCCAGGCGGGAACCGATGGCTACACCTTC
TRBV21-1,NA,NA,TRBJ1-3,CASSKEWTGGDSGNTIYF,TGTGCCAGCAGCAAAGAGTGGACAGGCGGAGACTCTGGAAACACCATATATTTT
TRBV7-6,NA,NA,TRBJ1-1,CASSRGGLMNTEAFF,TGTGCCAGCAGCCGGGGGGGCCTGATGAACACTGAAGCTTTCTTT
TRBV29-1,NA,once,TRBJ1-2,CSCGEVGYGYTF,TGCAGTTGCGGGGAAGTGGGCTATGGCTACACCTTC
TRBV10-1,NA,NA,TRBJ2-1,CASMSGEGNEQFF,TGCGCCAGCATGTCAGGGGAAGGGAATGAGCAGTTCTTC
TRBV9,TRBD1,NA,TRBJ2-1,CASKRQGGHEQFF,TGTGCCAGTAAGAGACAGGGTGGCCATGAGCAGTTCTTC
TRBV7-9,TRBD1,few,TRBJ1-6,CASSPRGGQTDSPLHF,TGTGCCAGCAGCCCGAGAGGGGGACAGACAGATTCACCCCTCCACTTT
TRBV28,NA,NA,TRBJ1-4,CASSPYREGKGEKLFF,TGTGCCAGCAGTCCTTACAGGGAGGGGAAAGGTGAAAAACTGTTTTTT
TRBV7-8,TRBD1,NA,TRBJ1-5,CASSYTGQGNQPQHF,TGTGCCAGCAGCTACACGGGACAGGGAAATCAGCCCCAGCATTTT
TRBV5-1,TRBD1,NA,TRBJ2-5,CASSSDRVQETQYF,TGCGCCAGCAGCTCTGACAGGGTCCAAGAGACCCAGTACTTC